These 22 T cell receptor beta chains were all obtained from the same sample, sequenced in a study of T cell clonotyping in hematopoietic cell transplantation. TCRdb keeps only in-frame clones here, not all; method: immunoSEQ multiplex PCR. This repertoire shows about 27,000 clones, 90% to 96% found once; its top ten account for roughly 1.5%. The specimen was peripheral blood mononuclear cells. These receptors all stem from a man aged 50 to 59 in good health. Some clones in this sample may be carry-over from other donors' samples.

This CDR3 is CASSTKNRADRGQYGYTF. As DNA, the CDR3 is TGTGCCAGTAGTACCAAAAACCGGGCGGACAGGGGGCAATATGGCTACACCTTC. The chain joins TRBV19 to TRBJ1-2; TRBD1 matches 11 bases. This CDR3 has 18 amino acids. V gave up 4 bases and J gave up 5 bases; unmatched junction bases: 15. Germline CDR1 reads LNHDA; CDR2 reads SQIVND (reference sequence). The variable domain in full, completed from reference TRBV19 and TRBJ1-2, reads DGGITQSPKYLFRKEGQNVTLSCEQNLNHDAMYWYRQDPGQGLRLIYYSQIVNDFQKGDIAEGYSVSREKKESFPLTVTSAQKNPTAFYLCASSTKNRADRGQYGYTFGSGTRLTVV.

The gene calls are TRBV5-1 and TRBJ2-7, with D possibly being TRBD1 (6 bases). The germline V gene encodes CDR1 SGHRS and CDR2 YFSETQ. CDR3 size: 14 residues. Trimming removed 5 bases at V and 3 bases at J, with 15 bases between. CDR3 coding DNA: TGCGCCAGCAGGCGTTGGGACACCGGCTACGAGCAGTACTTC. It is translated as CASRRWDTGYEQYF.

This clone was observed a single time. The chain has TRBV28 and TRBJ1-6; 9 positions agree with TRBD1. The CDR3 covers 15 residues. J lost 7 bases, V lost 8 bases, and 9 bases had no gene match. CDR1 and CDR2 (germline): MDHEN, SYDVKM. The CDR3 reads CASRYRDRENSPLHF. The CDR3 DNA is TGTGCCAGCCGATACCGGGACAGGGAGAATTCACCCCTCCACTTT.

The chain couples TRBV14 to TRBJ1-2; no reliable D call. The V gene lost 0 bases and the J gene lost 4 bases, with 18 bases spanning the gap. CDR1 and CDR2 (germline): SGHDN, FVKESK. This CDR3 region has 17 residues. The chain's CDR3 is CASSQDGLGSRRYGYTF. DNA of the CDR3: TGTGCCAGCAGCCAAGACGGTTTAGGGAGCCGCCGCTATGGCTACACCTTC.

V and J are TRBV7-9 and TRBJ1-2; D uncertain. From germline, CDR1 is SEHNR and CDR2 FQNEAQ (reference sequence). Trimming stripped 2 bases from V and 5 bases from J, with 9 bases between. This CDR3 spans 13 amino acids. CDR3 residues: CASSLPQEYGYTF. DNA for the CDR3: TGTGCCAGCAGCTTACCCCAGGAGTATGGCTACACCTTC.

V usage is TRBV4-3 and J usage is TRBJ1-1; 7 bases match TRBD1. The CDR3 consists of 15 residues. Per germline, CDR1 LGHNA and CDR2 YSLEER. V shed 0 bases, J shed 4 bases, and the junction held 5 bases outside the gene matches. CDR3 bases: TGCGCCAGCAGCCAAGAGAGTCAGGGGGGCACTGAAGCTTTCTTT. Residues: CASSQESQGGTEAFF.

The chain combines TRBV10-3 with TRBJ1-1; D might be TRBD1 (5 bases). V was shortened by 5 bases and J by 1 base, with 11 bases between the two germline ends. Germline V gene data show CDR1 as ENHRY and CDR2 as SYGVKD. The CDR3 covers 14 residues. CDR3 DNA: TGTGCCATCAGTCAGAAGGGGTCGAACACTGAAGCTTTCTTT. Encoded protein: CAISQKGSNTEAFF.

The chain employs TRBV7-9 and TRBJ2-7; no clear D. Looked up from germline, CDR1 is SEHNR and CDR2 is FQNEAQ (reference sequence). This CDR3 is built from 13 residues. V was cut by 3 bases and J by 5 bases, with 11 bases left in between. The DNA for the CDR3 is TGTGCCAGCAGCTTTGGGCAGGTAAACGAGCAGTACTTC. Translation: CASSFGQVNEQYF.

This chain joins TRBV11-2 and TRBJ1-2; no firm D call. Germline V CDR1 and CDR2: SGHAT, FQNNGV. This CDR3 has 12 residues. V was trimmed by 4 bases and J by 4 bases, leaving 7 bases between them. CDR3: CASSSDGYGYTF. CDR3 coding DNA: TGTGCCAGCAGCTCGGACGGCTATGGCTACACCTTC.

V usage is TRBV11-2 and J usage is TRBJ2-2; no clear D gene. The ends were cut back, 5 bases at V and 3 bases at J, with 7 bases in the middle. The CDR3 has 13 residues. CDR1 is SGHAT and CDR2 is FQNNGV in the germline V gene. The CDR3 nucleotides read TGTGCCAGCAGCCTAACAGACACCGGGGAGCTGTTTTTT. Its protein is CASSLTDTGELFF. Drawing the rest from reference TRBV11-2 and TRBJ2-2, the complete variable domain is EAGVAQSPRYKIIEKRQSVAFWCNPISGHATLYWYQQILGQGPKLLIQFQNNGVVDDSQLPKDRFSAERLKGVDSTLKIQPAKLEDSAVYLCASSLTDTGELFFGEGSRLTVL.

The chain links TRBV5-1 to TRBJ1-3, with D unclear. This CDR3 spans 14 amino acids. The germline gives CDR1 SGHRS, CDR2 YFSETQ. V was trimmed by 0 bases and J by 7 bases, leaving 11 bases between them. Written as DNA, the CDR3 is TGCGCCAGCAGCTTGGAGCCCGGTGGGAACACCATATATTTT. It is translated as CASSLEPGGNTIYF. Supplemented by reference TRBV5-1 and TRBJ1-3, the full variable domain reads KAGVTQTPRYLIKTRGQQVTLSCSPISGHRSVSWYQQTPGQGLQFLFEYFSETQRNKGNFPGRFSGRQFSNSRSEMNVSTLELGDSALYLCASSLEPGGNTIYFGEGSWLTVV.

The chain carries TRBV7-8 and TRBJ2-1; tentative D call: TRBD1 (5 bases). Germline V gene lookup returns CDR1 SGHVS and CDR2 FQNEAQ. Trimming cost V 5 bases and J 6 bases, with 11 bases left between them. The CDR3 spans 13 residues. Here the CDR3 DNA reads TGTGCCAGCAGCGAATATGGGGCCAATGAGCAGTTCTTC. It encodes CASSEYGANEQFF.

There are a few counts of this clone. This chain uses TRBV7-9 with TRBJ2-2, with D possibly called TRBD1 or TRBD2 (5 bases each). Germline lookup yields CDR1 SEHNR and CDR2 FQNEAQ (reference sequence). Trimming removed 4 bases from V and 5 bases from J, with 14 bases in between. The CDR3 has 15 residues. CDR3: CASSSGAGMTGELFF. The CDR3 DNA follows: TGTGCCAGCAGCTCCGGGGCAGGGATGACCGGGGAGCTGTTTTTT.

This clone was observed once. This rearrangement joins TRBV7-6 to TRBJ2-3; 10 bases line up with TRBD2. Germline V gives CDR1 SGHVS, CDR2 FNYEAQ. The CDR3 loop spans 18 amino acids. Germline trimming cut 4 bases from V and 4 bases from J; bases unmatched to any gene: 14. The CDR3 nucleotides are TGTGCCAGCAGCTACGACAACAGTCTAGCGGGGGACTCAGATACGCAGTATTTT. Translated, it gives CASSYDNSLAGDSDTQYF.

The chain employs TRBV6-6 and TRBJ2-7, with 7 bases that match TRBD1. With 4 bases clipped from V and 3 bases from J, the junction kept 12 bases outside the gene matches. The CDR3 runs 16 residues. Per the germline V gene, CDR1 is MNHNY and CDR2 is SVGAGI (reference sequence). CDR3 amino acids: CASSSLVGTEYYEQYF. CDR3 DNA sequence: TGTGCCAGCAGTTCCCTCGTAGGGACAGAATACTACGAGCAGTACTTC.

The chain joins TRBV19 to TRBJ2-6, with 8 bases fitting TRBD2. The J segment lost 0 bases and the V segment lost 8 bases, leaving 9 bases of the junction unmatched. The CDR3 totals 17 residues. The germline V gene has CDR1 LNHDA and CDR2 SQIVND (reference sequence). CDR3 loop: CASYFSGGISGANVLTF. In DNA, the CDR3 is TGTGCCAGTTACTTTTCGGGGGGGATCTCTGGGGCCAACGTCCTGACTTTC. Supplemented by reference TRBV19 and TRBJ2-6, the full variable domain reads DGGITQSPKYLFRKEGQNVTLSCEQNLNHDAMYWYRQDPGQGLRLIYYSQIVNDFQKGDIAEGYSVSREKKESFPLTVTSAQKNPTAFYLCASYFSGGISGANVLTFGAGSRLTVL.

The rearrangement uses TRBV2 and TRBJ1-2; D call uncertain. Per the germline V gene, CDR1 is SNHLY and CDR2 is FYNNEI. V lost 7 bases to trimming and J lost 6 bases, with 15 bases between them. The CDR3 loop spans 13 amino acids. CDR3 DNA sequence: TGTGCCAGCACAGTCGAGAGGCCAGATGGCTACACCTTC. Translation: CASTVERPDGYTF.

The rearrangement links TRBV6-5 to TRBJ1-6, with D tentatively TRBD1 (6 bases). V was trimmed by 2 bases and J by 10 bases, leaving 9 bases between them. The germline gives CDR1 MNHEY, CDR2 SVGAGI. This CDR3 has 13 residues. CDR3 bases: TGTGCCAGCAGTTACAACAGGGACTCACCCCTCCACTTT. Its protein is CASSYNRDSPLHF.

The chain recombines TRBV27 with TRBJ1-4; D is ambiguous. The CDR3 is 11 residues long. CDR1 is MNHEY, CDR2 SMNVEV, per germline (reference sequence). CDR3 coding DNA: TGTTCCAAAAACACTAATGAAAAACTGTTTTTT. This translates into CSKNTNEKLFF.

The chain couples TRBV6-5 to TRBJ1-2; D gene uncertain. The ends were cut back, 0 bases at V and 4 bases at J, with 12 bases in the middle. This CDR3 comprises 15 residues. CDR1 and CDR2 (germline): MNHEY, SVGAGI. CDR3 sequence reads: CASSYSKGKAYGYTF. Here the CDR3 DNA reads TGTGCCAGCAGTTACTCAAAGGGCAAAGCCTATGGCTACACCTTC.

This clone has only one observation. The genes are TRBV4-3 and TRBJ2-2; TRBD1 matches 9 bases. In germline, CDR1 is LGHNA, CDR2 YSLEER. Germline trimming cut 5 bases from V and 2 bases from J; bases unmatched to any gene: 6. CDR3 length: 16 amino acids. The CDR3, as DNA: TGCGCCAGCAGCTCCCGGACAGGGGTCAACACCGGGGAGCTGTTTTTT. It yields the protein CASSSRTGVNTGELFF.

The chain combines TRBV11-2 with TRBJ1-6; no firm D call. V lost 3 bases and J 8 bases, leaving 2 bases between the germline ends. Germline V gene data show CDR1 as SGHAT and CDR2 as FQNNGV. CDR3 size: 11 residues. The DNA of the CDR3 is TGTGCCAGCAGCTTGGATTCACCCCTCCACTTT. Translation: CASSLDSPLHF.